This is a list of T cell receptor beta chains from one sample in a study of vaccination and CD4 T cells after COVID-19. Their antigens remain unidentified. TCRdb reanalysed the PCR reads using MiXCR and keeps one entry per CDR3 protein. This sample carries some 16,000 distinct CDR3 sequences, 57% of them seen once, and the ten largest clones take 9.5% to 12%. The sample comprised CD4+ T cells from blood, cultured in vitro. All receptors derive from a human donor who had recovered from COVID-19. Each CDR3 is given with its conserved first and last residue. Fields, in order: D gene, clone size, J gene, V gene, CDR3 DNA, CDR3 protein. A D gene is named only where the DNA matches it firmly. The size field is filled for only some rows; it gives once, few, many or a size class.

D: TRBD2; size: NA; J: TRBJ2-5; V: TRBV20-1; DNA: TGCAGTGCTCTCAGTGGGGGGGGAGAGACCCAGTACTTC; CDR3: CSALSGGGETQYF
D: NA; size: NA; J: TRBJ2-7; V: TRBV7-2; DNA: TGTGCCAGCAGGACCGCCTACGAGCAGTACTTC; CDR3: CASRTAYEQYF
D: TRBD1; size: NA; J: TRBJ2-1; V: TRBV7-6; DNA: TGTGCCAGCAGCTTCTACAGGGGGGAGCAGTTCTTC; CDR3: CASSFYRGEQFF
D: NA; size: NA; J: TRBJ1-3; V: TRBV19; DNA: TGTGCCAGTAGTAGTTCAGGGTACCGCTCTGGAAACACCATATATTTT; CDR3: CASSSSGYRSGNTIYF
D: NA; size: few; J: TRBJ1-5; V: TRBV6-1; DNA: TGTGCCAGCAGTCCTGGAGAGGTGTCCGGCAATCAGCCCCAGCATTTT; CDR3: CASSPGEVSGNQPQHF
D: NA; size: NA; J: TRBJ1-2; V: TRBV6-1; DNA: TGTGCCAGCAGCTCGCACTCTTTGACGGATGGCTACACCTTC; CDR3: CASSSHSLTDGYTF
D: NA; size: NA; J: TRBJ1-2; V: TRBV24-1; DNA: TGTGCCACCAGTGATTTGGGCAAGAGCTATGGCTACACCTTC; CDR3: CATSDLGKSYGYTF
D: NA; size: NA; J: TRBJ1-2; V: TRBV4-3; DNA: TGCGCCAGCAGCCAGGGGAACTATGGCTACACCTTC; CDR3: CASSQGNYGYTF
D: NA; size: NA; J: TRBJ1-2; V: TRBV6-1; DNA: TGTGCCAGCGGTACCGCCAGGTCCTATGGCTACACCTTC; CDR3: CASGTARSYGYTF
D: NA; size: few; J: TRBJ1-1; V: TRBV6-1; DNA: TGTGCCAGCAGAAACAGGTACCTGGACACTGAAGCTTTCTTT; CDR3: CASRNRYLDTEAFF
D: TRBD1; size: NA; J: TRBJ2-5; V: TRBV28; DNA: TGTGCCAGCAGTTTATCCTGGACAGGGGCGTCGGAGACCCAGTACTTC; CDR3: CASSLSWTGASETQYF
D: TRBD2; size: NA; J: TRBJ2-2; V: TRBV24-1; DNA: TGTGCCACAGGGGGACTAGCGGAAAACACCGGGGAGCTGTTTTTT; CDR3: CATGGLAENTGELFF
D: TRBD1; size: few; J: TRBJ2-5; V: TRBV7-3; DNA: TGTGCCAGCAGCTTGGGGACAGCCCCACAAGAGACCCAGTACTTC; CDR3: CASSLGTAPQETQYF
D: NA; size: NA; J: TRBJ1-3; V: TRBV19; DNA: TGTGCCAGTAGTGCCTCAGGGAACCCTGGAAACACCATATATTTT; CDR3: CASSASGNPGNTIYF
D: NA; size: NA; J: TRBJ2-5; V: TRBV21-1; DNA: TGTGCCAGCAGCTTACGGACTAGCGGGATGTCCCTGAAGAGTTGGAGGGAGACCCAGTACTTC; CDR3: CASSLRTSGMSLKSWRETQYF
D: NA; size: few; J: TRBJ2-5; V: TRBV11-3; DNA: TGTGCCAGCAGCTTAGATCCGGGGGAGACCCAGTACTTC; CDR3: CASSLDPGETQYF
D: TRBD1; size: NA; J: TRBJ1-2; V: TRBV29-1; DNA: TGCAGCGCCTCGACAGGGGACTATGGCTACACCTTC; CDR3: CSASTGDYGYTF
D: NA; size: few; J: TRBJ1-2; V: TRBV29-1; DNA: TGCAGCGTTGAAGATTCAGGAAGCTATGGCTACACCTTC; CDR3: CSVEDSGSYGYTF
D: NA; size: NA; J: TRBJ1-1; V: TRBV7-2; DNA: TGTGCCAGCAGCTTAAAGGCCGCGGGTACTGAAGCTTTCTTT; CDR3: CASSLKAAGTEAFF